This TCR beta chain appears in the sequencing data of a study of cytomegalovirus exposure and HLA in healthy donors. Study-level findings and limits: In an earlier analysis, productive rearrangement rates for most beta V segments clustered near 87% or 30%. Researchers reported in a later analysis that a missense DCLRE1C variant was tied to TCR beta V- and J-gene trimming. A few chains linked to CMV were shown in vitro to be specific for CMV antigens.

When sampled, the donors appeared nominally healthy, though they likely had unrecorded immune exposures. As to this clone: Its antigen is not identified.

PCR involved 60 Vbeta and 13 Jbeta primers. The protocol was immunoSEQ multiplex PCR, while the TCRdb copy is restricted to in-frame clones and leaves out a portion. Of roughly 120,000 clones listed, 74% are singletons. Specimen: PBMCs. This clonotype originated in a woman aged 45 to 65 in good health and CMV-seropositive.

CDR3 region: CASSINWEQVTYEQYF. CDR3 DNA sequence: TGTGCCAGTAGTATAAATTGGGAGCAGGTTACCTACGAGCAGTACTTC. The V call is TRBV19, the J call TRBJ2-7; the D gene is possibly TRBD2 (5 bases). From germline, CDR1 is LNHDA and CDR2 SQIVND (reference sequence). Trimming took off 2 bases at V and 2 bases at J, with 16 bases between the two ends. The CDR3 sequence is 16 residues long.